One sample yielded the 17 T cell receptor beta chains listed below, sequenced in a study of regulatory T cells in long-lasting Graves disease. For TCR beta, libraries came from iRepertoire HTBI primers and Arm-PCR of CDR3 regions. MiXCR, run by TCRdb on the multiplex PCR reads, gives a single entry per CDR3 protein. This sample has hundreds of thousands of distinct CDR3 sequences, with 30% found just once. The time point: persistent/refractory GD, antithyroid drugs over 5 years with positive TRAb. Following extraction of RNA from PBMCs, that RNA was used to make the TCR library. The material was peripheral blood mononuclear cells (PBMCs), obtained when the disease was refractory, from a patient treated with antithyroid drugs. The origin of the receptors is a female donor with Graves disease.

The rearrangement joins TRBV19 to TRBJ2-3; D perhaps matches TRBD2 (7 bases). V lost 3 bases to trimming and J lost 6 bases, with 16 bases between them. CDR1 is LNHDA, CDR2 SQIVND, per germline (reference sequence). The CDR3 totals 15 residues. CDR3 nucleotides: TGTGCCAGTAGTATCATGCGGGAGACAGGTGATACGCAGTATTTT. This translates into CASSIMRETGDTQYF.

This clonotype was seen a few times. The V call is TRBV12-5, the J call TRBJ1-1, with 9 nucleotides matching TRBD1. Unmatched junction bases numbered 9, after V lost 6 bases and J lost 1 base. The CDR3 runs 16 residues. CDR1 LGHNT and CDR2 FRNRAP come from the germline V gene. In DNA, the CDR3 is TGTGCTAGTGGCGTCGGGACAGGGCGGTCGAACACTGAAGCTTTCTTT. As protein: CASGVGTGRSNTEAFF.

The chain couples TRBV11-2 to TRBJ2-5; 8 positions agree with TRBD2. V trimming: 0 bases; J trimming: 4 bases; junction bases outside the gene matches: 10. The CDR3 is made up of 17 amino acids. Germline-derived CDR1 and CDR2 are SGHAT and FQNNGV. The CDR3 spells CASSLDLAGVLPETQYF. Written as DNA, the CDR3 is TGTGCCAGCAGCTTAGATCTAGCGGGCGTCCTCCCAGAGACCCAGTACTTC.

This clonotype has at least ten counts. The chain couples TRBV6-1 to TRBJ1-4, with a possible D match to TRBD1 (5 bases). Deletions cut 5 bases from V and 3 bases from J, with 13 bases between. Looked up from germline, CDR1 is MNHNS and CDR2 is SASEGT. This CDR3 spans 15 amino acids. The CDR3 region is CASSPNRPSNEKLFF. The CDR3 bases are TGTGCCAGCAGTCCCAACAGGCCCTCTAATGAAAAACTGTTTTTT.

The chain joins TRBV18 to TRBJ2-7; TRBD1 agrees at 11 bases. Trimming cost V 3 bases and J 1 base; bases outside gene matches: 5. Germline V gives CDR1 KGHSH, CDR2 LQKENI. The CDR3 has 16 amino acids. CDR3 in DNA: TGTGCCAGCTCACCTACCGGGACAGGGGGATCCTACGAGCAGTACTTC. Translating gives CASSPTGTGGSYEQYF.

A remark on this clonotype: A much larger clone lies one base from this, so it may be a read error. V is TRBV11-3 and J is TRBJ2-2, with 7 bases matching TRBD2. The CDR3 is made up of 17 amino acids. Per the germline V gene, CDR1 is SGHNT and CDR2 is YENEEA. The trim removed 6 bases at V and 6 bases at J, leaving 16 bases unmatched. The CDR3 region is CASRRRAGARKAGELFF. The CDR3 DNA follows: TGTGCCAGCAGACGACGGGCGGGAGCGCGAAAGGCCGGGGAGCTGTTTTTT.

The CDR3 nucleotides read TGTGCCAGCAGGCCCCGGACGGACTTCTATGGCTACACCTTC. Protein sequence: CASRPRTDFYGYTF. The chain links TRBV6-2 or TRBV6-3 to TRBJ1-2; D gene uncertain. CDR1 MNHEY and CDR2 SVGEGT come from the germline V gene. V shed 6 bases and J shed 4 bases, with 15 bases lying between them. The CDR3 has 14 residues.

As for this clonotype: Since a much larger clone is just one base distant, this may be a read error. This rearrangement joins TRBV28 to TRBJ1-1; no clear D. This CDR3 region has 14 residues. Germline CDR1 reads MDHEN; CDR2 reads SYDVKM. CDR3: CASSTFRLNTGAFF. The DNA for the CDR3 is TGTGCCAGCAGTACCTTCAGGTTGAACACTGGAGCTTTCTTT. Together with reference TRBV28 and TRBJ1-1, the CDR3 gives the full variable domain: DVKVTQSSRYLVKRTGEKVFLECVQDMDHENMFWYRQDPGLGLRLIYFSYDVKMKEKGDIPEGYSVSREKKERFSLILESASTNQTSMYLCASSTFRLNTGAFFGQGTRLTVV.

This clonotype was seen at least ten times. The chain has TRBV3-1 and TRBJ2-7, with D possibly being TRBD1 (6 bases). Trimming removed 5 bases from V and 3 bases from J, with 11 bases in between. The CDR3 loop spans 13 amino acids. Germline-derived CDR1 and CDR2 are LGHDT and YNNKEL (reference sequence). In nucleotides, the CDR3 is TGTGCCAGCAGCTTCCGGGACAACTACGAGCAGTACTTC. It encodes CASSFRDNYEQYF.

This clonotype was seen a few times. The CDR3 protein is CASSLAMTNYGYTF. Written as DNA, the CDR3 is TGTGCCAGCAGTTTAGCAATGACTAACTATGGCTACACCTTC. This chain joins TRBV28 and TRBJ1-2, with D hard to call. CDR3 length: 14 amino acids. V dropped 2 bases and J dropped 0 bases, with 7 bases sitting between them. Germline V CDR1 and CDR2: MDHEN, SYDVKM.

The CDR3 protein is CASSGPTAGNNQPQHF. The CDR3 DNA sequence: TGTGCCAGCAGTGGACCGACAGCTGGGAACAATCAGCCCCAGCATTTT. V and J are TRBV6-1 and TRBJ1-5, with D perhaps TRBD1 (5 bases). Germline CDR1 and CDR2: MNHNS and SASEGT. This CDR3 comprises 16 residues. Trimming shortened V by 4 bases and J by 3 bases, and 16 bases separated the two germline ends.

This clonotype was seen at least ten times. V and J are TRBV12-3 or TRBV12-4 and TRBJ1-5, with 9 bases aligning to TRBD1. Trimming removed 6 bases from V and 5 bases from J; junction bases left unmatched: 2. The CDR3 is made up of 13 amino acids. CDR3 sequence reads: CASSRTGDQPQHF. The CDR3 nucleotides read TGTGCCAGCAGCCGGACAGGGGATCAGCCCCAGCATTTT.

The V and J genes are TRBV11-2 and TRBJ1-3, with a weak D call TRBD1 (6 bases). This CDR3 has 13 amino acids. Germline CDR1 and CDR2: SGHAT and FQNNGV. Between the trimmed V and J ends, which lost 0 bases and 8 bases, there was a span of 8 bases. CDR3 nucleotide sequence: TGTGCCAGCAGCTTAGACAGGGGAGACACCATATATTTT. Its translation is CASSLDRGDTIYF.

The J gene is TRBJ1-2, the V gene TRBV29-1; 9 nucleotides align to TRBD1. Germline V gene data show CDR1 as SQVTM and CDR2 as ANQGSEA. The length of the CDR3 is 10 residues. Trimming removed 8 bases from V and 8 bases from J; junction bases left unmatched: 3. CDR3 sequence (DNA): TGCAGCACCGGGACAGGGGGCTACACCTTC. It codes for CSTGTGGYTF.

The chain is built from TRBV15 and TRBJ2-7; possibly TRBD2 for D (6 bases). With 4 bases removed from V and 5 bases from J, the gap between germline ends came to 27 bases. The CDR3 length is 18 residues. Germline V gene lookup returns CDR1 LNHNV and CDR2 YYDKDF (reference sequence). CDR3 in amino acids: CATSIIDAYGGSLHEQYF. The CDR3, as DNA: TGTGCCACCAGCATAATAGATGCTTATGGGGGGAGCCTGCACGAGCAGTACTTC. Full variable domain (missing parts from reference TRBV15 and TRBJ2-7): DAMVIQNPRYQVTQFGKPVTLSCSQTLNHNVMYWYQQKSSQAPKLLFHYYDKDFNNEADTPDNFQSRRPNTSFCFLDIRSPGLGDTAMYLCATSIIDAYGGSLHEQYFGPGTRLTVT.

Comment on this clonotype: Given a much more abundant clone one base away, this may be a read error. V usage is TRBV6-2 or TRBV6-3 and J usage is TRBJ1-2; TRBD1 is a possible D gene (5 bases). The germline gives CDR1 MNHEY, CDR2 SVGEGT. This CDR3 is built from 14 residues. CDR3 sequence (DNA): TGTGCCAGCGGTTACTCGGCAGGGAACTATGGCTACACCTTC. This translates into CASGYSAGNYGYTF.

This clonotype was counted once. The rearrangement links TRBV20-1 to TRBJ2-2; perhaps TRBD2 as D (5 bases). V was shortened by 0 bases and J by 0 bases, with 14 bases between the two germline ends. Germline V gene data show CDR1 as DFQATT and CDR2 as SNEGSKA (reference sequence). This CDR3 has 17 amino acids. The DNA of the CDR3 is TGCAGTGCTAGAGATCCTCTTTCGGGGTCGAACACCGGGGAGCTGTTTTTT. This gives the protein CSARDPLSGSNTGELFF.